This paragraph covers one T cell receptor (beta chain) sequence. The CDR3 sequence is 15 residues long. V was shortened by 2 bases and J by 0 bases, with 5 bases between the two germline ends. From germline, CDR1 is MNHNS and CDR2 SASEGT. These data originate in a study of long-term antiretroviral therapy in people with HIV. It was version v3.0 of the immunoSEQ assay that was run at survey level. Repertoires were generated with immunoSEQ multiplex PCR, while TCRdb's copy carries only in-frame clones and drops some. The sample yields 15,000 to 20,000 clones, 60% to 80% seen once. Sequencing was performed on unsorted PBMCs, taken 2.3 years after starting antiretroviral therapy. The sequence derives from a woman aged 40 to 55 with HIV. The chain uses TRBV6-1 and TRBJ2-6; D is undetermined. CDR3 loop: CASSEQTSGANVLTF. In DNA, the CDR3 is TGTGCCAGCAGTGAACAGACCTCTGGGGCCAACGTCCTGACTTTC.